The clone carrying this TCR beta chain has more than one count but fewer than ten. The table came from immunoSEQ multiplex PCR; TCRdb's copy has only in-frame clones and leaves some out. The sample carries about 49,000 clones, about 86% recorded once. The CDR3 is 17 residues long. Germline V lookup: CDR1 MNHNS, CDR2 SASEGT. J was trimmed by 2 bases and V by 1 base; bases with no gene match: 6. This sample is drawn from a study of control samples from healthy donors and cancer patients. The chain joins TRBV6-1 to TRBJ1-5, with 9 bases identical to TRBD1. The receptor's source is a woman between 50 and 59 years old with lung cancer. The sequenced material came from PBMCs. The CDR3 spells CASSEVTGGYGNQPQHF. In nucleotides, the CDR3 is TGTGCCAGCAGTGAAGTTACAGGGGGCTACGGCAATCAGCCCCAGCATTTT.